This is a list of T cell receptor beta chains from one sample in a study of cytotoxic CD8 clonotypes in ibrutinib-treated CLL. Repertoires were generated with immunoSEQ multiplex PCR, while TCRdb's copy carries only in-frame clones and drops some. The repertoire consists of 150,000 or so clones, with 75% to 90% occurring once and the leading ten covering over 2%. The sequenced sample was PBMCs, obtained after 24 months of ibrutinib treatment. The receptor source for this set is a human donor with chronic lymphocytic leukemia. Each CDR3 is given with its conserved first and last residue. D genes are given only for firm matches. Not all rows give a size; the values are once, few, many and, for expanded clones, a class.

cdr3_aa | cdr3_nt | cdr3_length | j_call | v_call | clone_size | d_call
CASSLYLGAQPQHF | TGTGCCAGCAGCTTATATCTGGGAGCTCAGCCCCAGCATTTT | 14 | TRBJ1-5 | TRBV7-2 | . | .
CASSSFGALSGNTIYF | TGTGCCAGCAGCTCATTTGGAGCATTATCTGGAAACACCATATATTTT | 16 | TRBJ1-3 | TRBV7-2 | many | .
CASSLVVRSEQFF | TGTGCCAGCAGCTTAGTGGTCAGGTCTGAACAGTTCTTC | 13 | TRBJ2-1 | TRBV11-3 | . | .
CSAHRGGRQGKNEQFF | TGCAGCGCCCACCGGGGGGGGAGACAGGGTAAGAATGAGCAGTTCTTC | 16 | TRBJ2-1 | TRBV29-1 | . | .
CATSGAGGLSESQHF | TGTGCCACCAGCGGCGCCGGTGGTTTATCGGAGTCCCAGCATTTT | 15 | TRBJ1-5 | TRBV15 | . | .
CASSEIAGSPGYTF | TGTGCCAGCAGTGAAATCGCAGGGTCCCCCGGCTACACCTTC | 14 | TRBJ1-2 | TRBV6-1 | . | .
CASSQERSLAAHEQYF | TGTGCCAGCAGCCAAGAAAGATCGCTAGCGGCCCACGAGCAGTACTTC | 16 | TRBJ2-7 | TRBV4-2 | . | TRBD2
CASSLGRRATNEKLFF | TGCGCCAGCAGCTTGGGCCGCAGGGCCACTAATGAAAAACTGTTTTTT | 16 | TRBJ1-4 | TRBV5-1 | . | .
CASSPGGAGGKNIQYF | TGTGCCAGCTCACCGGGGGGAGCAGGGGGCAAAAACATTCAGTACTTC | 16 | TRBJ2-4 | TRBV18 | . | .
CASSPGSTYEQYF | TGTGCCAGCAGCCCCGGGTCTACCTACGAGCAGTACTTC | 13 | TRBJ2-7 | TRBV7-2 | . | .
CASSKTPKNIQYF | TGTGCCAGTAGTAAGACCCCTAAAAACATTCAGTACTTC | 13 | TRBJ2-4 | TRBV19 | . | .
CASSTFRGTNTEAFF | TGTGCCAGCTCCACCTTCAGGGGCACGAACACTGAAGCTTTCTTT | 15 | TRBJ1-1 | TRBV28 | . | .
CASSVTGLYEQYF | TGTGCCAGTAGTGTCACAGGGTTATACGAGCAGTACTTC | 13 | TRBJ2-7 | TRBV19 | . | .